The clone carrying this T cell receptor beta chain has ten or more counts. The unsorted libraries originated from 2 million PBMCs that had been stored at -80 C. These data originate in a study of neurological immune-mediated disorders. Via MiXCR, TCRdb re-called the 5' RACE reads, giving one row per CDR3 protein. Of roughly 75,000 distinct CDR3 sequences in the sample, just over 2.5% were seen once. The germline gives CDR1 SEHNR, CDR2 FQNEAQ (reference sequence). The CDR3 extends over 13 amino acids. Trimming pared 6 bases from V and 5 bases from J, leaving 13 bases between. This clonotype was obtained from a young woman with multiple sclerosis. The sequenced sample consisted of PBMCs. The V call is TRBV7-9, the J call TRBJ2-5, with no clear D. CDR3 amino acids: CASRGSVAETQYF. CDR3 DNA sequence: TGTGCCAGCAGAGGTAGTGTTGCGGAGACCCAGTACTTC.